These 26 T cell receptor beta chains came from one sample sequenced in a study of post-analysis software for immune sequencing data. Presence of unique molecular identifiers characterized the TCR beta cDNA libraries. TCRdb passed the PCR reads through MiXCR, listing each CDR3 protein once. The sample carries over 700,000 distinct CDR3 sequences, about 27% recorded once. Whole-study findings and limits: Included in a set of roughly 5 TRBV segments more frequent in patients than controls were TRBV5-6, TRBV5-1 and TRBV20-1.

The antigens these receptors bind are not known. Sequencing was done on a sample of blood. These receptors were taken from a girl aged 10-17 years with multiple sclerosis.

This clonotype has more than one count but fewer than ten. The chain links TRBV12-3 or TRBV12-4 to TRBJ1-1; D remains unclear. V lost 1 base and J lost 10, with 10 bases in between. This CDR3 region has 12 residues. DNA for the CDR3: TGTGCCAGCAGTTTAGGTGGTCGAGGAGCTTTCTTT. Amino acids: CASSLGGRGAFF.

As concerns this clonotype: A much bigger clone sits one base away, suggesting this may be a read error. CDR3 nucleotide sequence: TGTGCCAGCAGGTTACCCGGGACAGTCTACGAGCAGTACTTC. Translating it yields CASRLPGTVYEQYF. The rearrangement uses TRBV6-5 and TRBJ2-7, with 7 bases that match TRBD1. V gave up 6 bases and J gave up 3 bases; unmatched junction bases: 8. The length of the CDR3 is 14 residues. Germline assignment: CDR1 MNHEY and CDR2 SVGAGI.

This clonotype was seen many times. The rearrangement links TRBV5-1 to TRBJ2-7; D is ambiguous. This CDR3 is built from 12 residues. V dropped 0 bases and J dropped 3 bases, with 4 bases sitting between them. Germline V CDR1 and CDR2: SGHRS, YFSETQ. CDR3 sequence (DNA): TGCGCCAGCAGCTTGGGGAACTACGAGCAGTACTTC. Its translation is CASSLGNYEQYF.

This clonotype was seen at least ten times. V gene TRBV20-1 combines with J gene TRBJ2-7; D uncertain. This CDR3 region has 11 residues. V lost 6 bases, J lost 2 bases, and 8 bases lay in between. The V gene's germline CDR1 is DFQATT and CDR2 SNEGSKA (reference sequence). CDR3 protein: CSATSAYEQYF. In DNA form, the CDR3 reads TGCAGTGCCACCTCCGCCTACGAGCAGTACTTC.

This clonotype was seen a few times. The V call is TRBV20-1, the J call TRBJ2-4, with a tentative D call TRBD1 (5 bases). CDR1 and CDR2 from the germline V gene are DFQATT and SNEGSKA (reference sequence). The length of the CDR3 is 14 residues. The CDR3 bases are TGCGCTACCCAGGGCGCTCTAGCCAAAAACATTCAGTACTTC. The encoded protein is CATQGALAKNIQYF.

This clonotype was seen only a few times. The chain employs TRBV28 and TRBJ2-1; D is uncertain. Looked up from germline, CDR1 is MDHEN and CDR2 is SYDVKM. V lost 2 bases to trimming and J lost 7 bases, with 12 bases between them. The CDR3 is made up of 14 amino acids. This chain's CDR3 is CASSLEPGRNEQFF. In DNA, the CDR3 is TGTGCCAGCAGTTTAGAGCCGGGTCGAAATGAGCAGTTCTTC.

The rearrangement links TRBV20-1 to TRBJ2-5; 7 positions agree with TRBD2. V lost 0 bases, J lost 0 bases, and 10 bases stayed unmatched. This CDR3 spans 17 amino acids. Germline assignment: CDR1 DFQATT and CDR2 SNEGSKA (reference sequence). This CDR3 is CSARDWETSRHQETQYF. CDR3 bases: TGCAGTGCTAGAGATTGGGAGACTAGCAGACACCAAGAGACCCAGTACTTC.

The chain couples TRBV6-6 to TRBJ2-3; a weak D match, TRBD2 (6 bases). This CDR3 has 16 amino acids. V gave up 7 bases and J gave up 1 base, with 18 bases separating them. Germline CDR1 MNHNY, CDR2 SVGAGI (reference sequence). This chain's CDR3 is CASTAVRGGGTDTQYF. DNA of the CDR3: TGTGCCAGCACCGCGGTTCGGGGCGGGGGCACAGATACGCAGTATTTT.

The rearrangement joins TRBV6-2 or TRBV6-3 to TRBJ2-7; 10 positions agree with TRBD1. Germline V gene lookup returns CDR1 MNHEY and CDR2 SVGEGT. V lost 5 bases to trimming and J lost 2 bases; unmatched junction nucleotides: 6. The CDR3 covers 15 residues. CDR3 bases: TGTGCCAGCAGTCCGAGGACAGGGGGAACCTACGAGCAGTACTTC. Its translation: CASSPRTGGTYEQYF.

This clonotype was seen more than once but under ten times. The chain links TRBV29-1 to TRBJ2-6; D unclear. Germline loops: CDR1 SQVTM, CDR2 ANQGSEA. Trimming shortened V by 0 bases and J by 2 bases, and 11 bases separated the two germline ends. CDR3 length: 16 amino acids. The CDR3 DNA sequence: TGCAGCGTTGAAGACTGGCCCTCGGCTGGGGCCAACGTCCTGACTTTC. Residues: CSVEDWPSAGANVLTF.

The CDR3 coding sequence is TGTGCTAGTGGTTCTTACGGCCGCACAGATACGCAGTATTTT. Its protein product is CASGSYGRTDTQYF. The chain uses TRBV12-5 and TRBJ2-3; D gene uncertain. The germline CDR1 and CDR2 sequences are LGHNT and FRNRAP. The CDR3 is 14 amino acids. Deletions cut 4 bases from V and 1 base from J, with 9 bases between.

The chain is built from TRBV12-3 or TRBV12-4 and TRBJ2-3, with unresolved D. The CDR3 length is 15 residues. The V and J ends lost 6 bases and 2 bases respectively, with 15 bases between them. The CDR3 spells CASSQSSGYTDTQYF. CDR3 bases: TGTGCCAGCAGCCAAAGCTCCGGGTACACAGATACGCAGTATTTT.

CDR3 residues: CSALRPGGGEKLFF. The DNA for the CDR3 is TGCAGTGCTTTGAGGCCGGGGGGAGGTGAAAAACTGTTTTTT. The chain uses TRBV20-1 and TRBJ1-4; D perhaps matches TRBD1 (5 bases). The CDR3 covers 14 residues. CDR1 and CDR2 (germline): DFQATT, SNEGSKA (reference sequence). Deletions cut 5 bases from V and 7 bases from J, with 17 bases between.

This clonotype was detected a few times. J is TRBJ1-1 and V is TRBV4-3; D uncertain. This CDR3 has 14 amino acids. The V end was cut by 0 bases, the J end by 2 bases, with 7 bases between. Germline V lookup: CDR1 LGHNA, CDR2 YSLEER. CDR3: CASSQDSVNTEAFF. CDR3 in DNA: TGCGCCAGCAGCCAAGATTCCGTCAACACTGAAGCTTTCTTT.

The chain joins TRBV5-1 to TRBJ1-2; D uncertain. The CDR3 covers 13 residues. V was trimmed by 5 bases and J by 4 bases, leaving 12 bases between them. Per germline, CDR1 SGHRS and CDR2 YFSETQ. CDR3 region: CASRTDASYGYTF. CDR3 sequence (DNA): TGCGCCAGCAGAACCGACGCTAGCTATGGCTACACCTTC.

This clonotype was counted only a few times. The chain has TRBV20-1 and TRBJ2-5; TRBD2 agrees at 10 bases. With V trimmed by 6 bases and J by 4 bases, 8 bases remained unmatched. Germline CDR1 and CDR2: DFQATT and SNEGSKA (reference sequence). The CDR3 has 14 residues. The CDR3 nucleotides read TGCAGTGCCCCGTTTCTAGCGGGGGTAGAGACCCAGTACTTC. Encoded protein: CSAPFLAGVETQYF.

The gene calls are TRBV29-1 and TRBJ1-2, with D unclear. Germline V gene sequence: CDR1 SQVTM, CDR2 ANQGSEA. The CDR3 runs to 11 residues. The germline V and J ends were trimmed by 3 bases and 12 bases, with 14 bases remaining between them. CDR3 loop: CSVDTGGGHTF. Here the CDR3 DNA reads TGCAGCGTTGATACCGGTGGAGGCCACACCTTC.

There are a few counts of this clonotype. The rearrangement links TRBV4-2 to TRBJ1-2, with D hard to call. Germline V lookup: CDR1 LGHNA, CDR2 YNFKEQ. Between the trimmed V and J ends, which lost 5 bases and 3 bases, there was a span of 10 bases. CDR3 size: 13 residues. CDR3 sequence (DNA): TGTGCCAGCAGCTCCCTGAAGGACTATGGCTACACCTTC. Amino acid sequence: CASSSLKDYGYTF.

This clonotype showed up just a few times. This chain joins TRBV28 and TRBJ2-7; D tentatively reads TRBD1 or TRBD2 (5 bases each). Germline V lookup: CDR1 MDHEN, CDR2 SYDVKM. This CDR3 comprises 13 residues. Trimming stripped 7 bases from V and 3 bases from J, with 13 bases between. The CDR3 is CASMGRMNYEQYF. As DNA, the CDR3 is TGTGCCAGCATGGGACGGATGAACTACGAGCAGTACTTC.

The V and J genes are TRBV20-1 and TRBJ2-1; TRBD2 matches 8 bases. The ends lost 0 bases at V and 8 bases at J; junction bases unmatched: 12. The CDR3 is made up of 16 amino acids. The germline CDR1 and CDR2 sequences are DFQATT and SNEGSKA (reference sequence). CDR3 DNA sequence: TGCAGTGCTAGAGATCTAGGCCGGGTGCGGGGGGATGAGCAGTTCTTC. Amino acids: CSARDLGRVRGDEQFF.

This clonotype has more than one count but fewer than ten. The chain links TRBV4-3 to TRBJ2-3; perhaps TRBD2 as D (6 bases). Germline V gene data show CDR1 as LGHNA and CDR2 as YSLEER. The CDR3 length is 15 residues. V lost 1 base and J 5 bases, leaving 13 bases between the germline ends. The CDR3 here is CASSQVGGLRDTQYF. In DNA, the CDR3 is TGCGCCAGCAGCCAAGTGGGGGGTCTACGAGATACGCAGTATTTT.

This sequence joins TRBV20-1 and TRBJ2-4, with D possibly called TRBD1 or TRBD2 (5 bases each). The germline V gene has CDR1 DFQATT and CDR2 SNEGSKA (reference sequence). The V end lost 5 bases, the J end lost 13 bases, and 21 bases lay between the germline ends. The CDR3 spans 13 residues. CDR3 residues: CSAETTSLGEQYF. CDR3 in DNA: TGCAGTGCTGAGACTACCTCCTTGGGGGAGCAGTACTTC.

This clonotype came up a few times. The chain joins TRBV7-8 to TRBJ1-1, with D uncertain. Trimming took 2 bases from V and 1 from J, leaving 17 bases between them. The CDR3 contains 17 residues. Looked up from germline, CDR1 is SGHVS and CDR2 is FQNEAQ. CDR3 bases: TGTGCCAGCAGCTTATTCCGGAGGGCGGCACCGAACACTGAAGCTTTCTTT. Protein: CASSLFRRAAPNTEAFF.

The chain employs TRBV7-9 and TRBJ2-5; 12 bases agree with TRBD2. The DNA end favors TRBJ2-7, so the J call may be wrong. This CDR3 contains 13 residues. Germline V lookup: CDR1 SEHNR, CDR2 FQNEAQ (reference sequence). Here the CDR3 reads CASSPGLAGEQYF. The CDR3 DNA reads TGTGCCAGCAGCCCGGGACTAGCGGGCGAGCAGTACTTC.

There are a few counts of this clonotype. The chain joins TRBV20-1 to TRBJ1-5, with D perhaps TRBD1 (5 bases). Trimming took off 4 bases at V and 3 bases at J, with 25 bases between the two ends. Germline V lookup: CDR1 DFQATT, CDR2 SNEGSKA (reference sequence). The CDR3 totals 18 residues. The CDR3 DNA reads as TGCAGTGCTACTAACCGGGACTGGAGCGGAGCTCTCAATCAGCCCCAGCATTTT. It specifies CSATNRDWSGALNQPQHF.

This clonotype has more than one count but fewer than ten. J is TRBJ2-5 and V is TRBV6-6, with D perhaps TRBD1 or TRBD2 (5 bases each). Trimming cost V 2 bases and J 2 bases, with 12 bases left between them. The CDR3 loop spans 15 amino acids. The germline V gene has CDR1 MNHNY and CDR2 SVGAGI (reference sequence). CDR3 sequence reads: CASSYGGRPQETQYF. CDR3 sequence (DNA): TGTGCCAGCAGTTACGGGGGACGGCCACAAGAGACCCAGTACTTC.